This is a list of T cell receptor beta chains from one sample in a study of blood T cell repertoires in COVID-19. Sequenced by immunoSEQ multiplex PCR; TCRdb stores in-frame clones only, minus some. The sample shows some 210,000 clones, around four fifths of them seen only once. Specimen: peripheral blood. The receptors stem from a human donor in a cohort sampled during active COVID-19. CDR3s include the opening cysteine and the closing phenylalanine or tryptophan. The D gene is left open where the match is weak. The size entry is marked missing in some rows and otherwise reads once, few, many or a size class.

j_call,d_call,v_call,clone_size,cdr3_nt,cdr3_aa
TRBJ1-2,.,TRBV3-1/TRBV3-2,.,TGTGCCAGCAGCCAAGAAAGGGTTTCCGGGAAAGGGAATGGCTACACCTTC,CASSQERVSGKGNGYTF
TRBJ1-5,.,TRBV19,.,TGTGCCAGTAGTCTCCGGGGGGAATCGCATCAGCCCCAGCATTTT,CASSLRGESHQPQHF
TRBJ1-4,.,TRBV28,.,TGTGCCAGCAGCCAAAGAAGCAGGGAAAAACTGTTTTTT,CASSQRSREKLFF
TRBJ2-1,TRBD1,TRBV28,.,TGTGCCAGCAGAACTCCGGGACAGGGAGAATTGTTCCAGTTCTTC,CASRTPGQGELFQFF
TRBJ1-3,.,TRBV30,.,TGTGCCTGGAGTGTATCCGGGTTAGGAAACACCATATATTTT,CAWSVSGLGNTIYF
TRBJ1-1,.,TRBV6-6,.,TGTGCCAGCACCCCCCAGGGGAACACTGAAGCTTTCTTT,CASTPQGNTEAFF
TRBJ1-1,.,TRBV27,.,TGTGCCAGCAGTTTAACCCTACAGCATGAAGCTTTCTTT,CASSLTLQHEAFF
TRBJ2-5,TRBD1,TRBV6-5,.,TGTGCCACCCACCGATCGGGACAGGGCGGAGAGACCCAGTACTTC,CATHRSGQGGETQYF
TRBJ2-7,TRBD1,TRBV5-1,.,TGCGCCAGCAGCTTGGGAGGACAGGTAACCTACGAGCAGTACTTC,CASSLGGQVTYEQYF
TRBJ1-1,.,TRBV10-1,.,TGCGTATCTCACCGGGGGTCCACTGAAGCTTTCTTT,CVSHRGSTEAFF
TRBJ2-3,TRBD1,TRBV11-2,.,TGTGCCAGCAGCTTTGATTTTTTATTTTGGGACAGGGGGACAGATACGCAGTATTTT,CASSFDFLFWDRGTDTQYF
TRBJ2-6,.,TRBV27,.,TGTGCCAGCAGTTTAACTACTGGGGCCAACGTCCTGACTTTC,CASSLTTGANVLTF
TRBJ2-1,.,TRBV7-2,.,TGTGCCAGCAGCTTGGCAGGGGCGGACTACAATGAGCAGTTCTTC,CASSLAGADYNEQFF
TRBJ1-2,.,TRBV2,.,TGTGCCAGCGGTCAACAGGCCTATGGCTACACCTTC,CASGQQAYGYTF
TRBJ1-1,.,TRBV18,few,TGTGCCAGCTCACCAACAGGGCTGAACACTGAAGCTTTCTTT,CASSPTGLNTEAFF
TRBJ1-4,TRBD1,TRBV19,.,TGTGCCAGTAGTACCCAGGGGGCGCAGGAAAAACTGTTTTTT,CASSTQGAQEKLFF
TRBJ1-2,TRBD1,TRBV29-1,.,TGCAGCGCGGGGACAGGCTATGGCTACACCTTC,CSAGTGYGYTF
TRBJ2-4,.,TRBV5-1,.,TGCGCCAGCAGCTTGGCCCCGGGTGCGGGAAACATTCAGTACTTC,CASSLAPGAGNIQYF
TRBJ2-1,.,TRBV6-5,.,TGTGCCAGCAGGTCTCCTAGGTTCAATGAGCAGTTCTTC,CASRSPRFNEQFF
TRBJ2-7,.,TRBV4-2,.,TGTGCCAGCAGCCAAGACCCGATTCCAGCGTTCGAGCAGTACTTC,CASSQDPIPAFEQYF
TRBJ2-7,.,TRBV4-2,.,TGTGCCAGCAGCCAAGATAGGTCGTGGACAGTGAACTACGAGCAGTACTTC,CASSQDRSWTVNYEQYF
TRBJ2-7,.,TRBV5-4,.,TGTGCCAGCAGCCCCGTGGCAGGGAACACCTACGAGCAGTACTTC,CASSPVAGNTYEQYF
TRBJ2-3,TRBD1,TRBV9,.,TGTGCCAGCAGCGCCGACCTCGGACAGGGCACAGATACGCAGTATTTT,CASSADLGQGTDTQYF
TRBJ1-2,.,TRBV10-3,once,TGTGCCATCAGTGAGTCGGCAGGGTTCTCTGGCTACACCTTC,CAISESAGFSGYTF